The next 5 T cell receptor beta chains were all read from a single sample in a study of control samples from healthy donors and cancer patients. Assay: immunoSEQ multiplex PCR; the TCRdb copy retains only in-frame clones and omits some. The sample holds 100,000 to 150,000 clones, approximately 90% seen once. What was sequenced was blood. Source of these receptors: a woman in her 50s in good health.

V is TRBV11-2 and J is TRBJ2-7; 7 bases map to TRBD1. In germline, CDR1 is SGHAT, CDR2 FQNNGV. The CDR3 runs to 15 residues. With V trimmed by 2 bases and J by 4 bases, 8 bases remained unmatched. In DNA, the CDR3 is TGTGCCAGCAGCTTACTCATTGGACAGGAATACGAGCAGTACTTC. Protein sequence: CASSLLIGQEYEQYF.

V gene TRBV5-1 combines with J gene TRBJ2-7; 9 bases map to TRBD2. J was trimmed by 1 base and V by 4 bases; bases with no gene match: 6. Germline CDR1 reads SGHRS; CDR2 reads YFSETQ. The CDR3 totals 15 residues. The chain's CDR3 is CASSQSGRLSYEQYF. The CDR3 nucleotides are TGCGCCAGCAGCCAGAGCGGGAGGCTATCCTACGAGCAGTACTTC.

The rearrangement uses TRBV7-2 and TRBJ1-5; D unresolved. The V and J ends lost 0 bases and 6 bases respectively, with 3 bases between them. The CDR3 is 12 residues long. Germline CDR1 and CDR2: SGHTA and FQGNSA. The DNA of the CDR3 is TGTGCCAGCAGCTTAGCTAGTCAGCCCCAGCATTTT. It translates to CASSLASQPQHF.

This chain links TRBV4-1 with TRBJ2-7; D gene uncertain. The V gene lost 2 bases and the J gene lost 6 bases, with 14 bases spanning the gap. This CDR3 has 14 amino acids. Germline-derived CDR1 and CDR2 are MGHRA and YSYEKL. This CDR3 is CASSQQGGPSEQYF. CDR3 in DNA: TGCGCCAGCAGCCAACAAGGCGGCCCGAGCGAGCAGTACTTC.

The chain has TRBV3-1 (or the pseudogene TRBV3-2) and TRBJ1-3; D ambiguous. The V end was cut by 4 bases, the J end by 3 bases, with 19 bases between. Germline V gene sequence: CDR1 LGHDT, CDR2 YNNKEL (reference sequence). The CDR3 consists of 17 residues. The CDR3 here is CASSLIKTGLGGNTIYF. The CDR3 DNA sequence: TGTGCCAGCAGCCTAATAAAAACGGGGTTAGGTGGAAACACCATATATTTT.